This T cell receptor (beta chain) stems from a study of lymphopenia after photon versus proton radiotherapy. The V gene's germline CDR1 is SGHDT and CDR2 YYEEEE. The CDR3 sequence is 17 residues long. Assay used: immunoSEQ multiplex PCR; TCRdb lists only in-frame clones, some missing. The profile shows about 40,000 clones, 86% of them singletons. The chain carries TRBV5-6 and TRBJ2-5; the D is unclear. The DNA end is a closer match to TRBJ2-7, so the J assignment may be wrong. The sequencing used peripheral blood, collected from a patient treated with proton-based radiotherapy. The TCR originated in a woman in her 70s with pancreatic cancer. Some clones in this sample may be carry-over from other donors' samples. CDR3 DNA sequence: TGTGCCAGCAGCTTGGAAGGTTGGAGCTTTGATGCCTACGAGCAGTACTTC. It is translated as CASSLEGWSFDAYEQYF.